Sequencing of this TCR beta chain was carried out in a study of glioma-infiltrating T cells after dendritic cell vaccination. The overall study: Autologous tumor lysate was loaded overnight onto monocyte-derived dendritic cells grown approximately seven days with IL-4 and GM-CSF.

The table came from immunoSEQ multiplex PCR; TCRdb's copy has only in-frame clones and leaves some out. The sample has tens of thousands of clones; around 80% are singletons. The CDR3 spans 13 residues. V lost 11 bases, J lost 7 bases, and 18 bases lay in between. Per germline, CDR1 MNHNY and CDR2 SVGAGI (reference sequence). The sequenced sample was blood, obtained before dendritic cell vaccination. This chain connects TRBV6-6 to TRBJ1-5; tentative D call: TRBD1 (6 bases). The sequence came from a human donor with glioblastoma. The CDR3 region has the DNA TGTGCCGCCGAACCACAGGGAGGGCAGCCCCAGCATTTT. Translation: CAAEPQGGQPQHF.